The 29 T cell receptor beta chains presented below share a single source sample, sequenced in a study of HIV-infected children after antiretroviral therapy interruption. Noted treatment: PENTA 11 planned treatment interruption arm or continuous ART arm. RNA-based 3' RACE libraries used unique molecular identifiers. TCRdb reprocessed the 3' RACE reads via MiXCR and lists one record per CDR3 protein. The table has under 50,000 distinct CDR3 sequences, more than 3.5% seen once. This material consisted of CD45RA+ CD4+ T cells from PBMCs, pooled from several time points, taken from a donor given antiretroviral therapy, either interrupted or continuous. Subset described: naive CD4+ CD45RA+ CD45RO- T cells. These receptors were taken from a pool of human donors with HIV.

This clonotype was observed at least ten times. V and J are TRBV20-1 and TRBJ2-2; D may be TRBD2 (6 bases). CDR1 is DFQATT and CDR2 is SNEGSKA in the germline V gene (reference sequence). The CDR3 is 13 amino acids. The V end lost 0 bases, the J end lost 10 bases, and 12 bases lay between the germline ends. This CDR3 reads CSARDAGIQELFF. The CDR3 coding sequence is TGCAGTGCTAGAGACGCGGGGATACAGGAGCTGTTTTTT.

V is TRBV20-1 and J is TRBJ2-4; 8 bases align to TRBD1. Germline CDR1 reads DFQATT; CDR2 reads SNEGSKA (reference sequence). This CDR3 comprises 13 residues. Trimming took 5 bases from V and 6 from J; bases not matched to a gene: 6. The CDR3 DNA follows: TGCAGTGCTTACGACAGGGGCGGAAACATTCAGTACTTC. Encoded protein: CSAYDRGGNIQYF.

At least ten counts were recorded for this clonotype. This chain uses TRBV4-1 with TRBJ2-5; perhaps TRBD1 as D (6 bases). The CDR3 is made up of 13 amino acids. CDR1 MGHRA and CDR2 YSYEKL come from the germline V gene. Trimming took off 2 bases at V and 5 bases at J, with 9 bases between the two ends. CDR3 protein: CASSQPGAETQYF. CDR3 bases: TGCGCCAGCAGCCAACCAGGGGCCGAGACCCAGTACTTC.

The gene calls are TRBV28 and TRBJ1-1; the D is unclear. The germline CDR1 and CDR2 sequences are MDHEN and SYDVKM. The ends were cut back, 8 bases at V and 5 bases at J, with 6 bases in the middle. The CDR3 is made up of 10 amino acids. CDR3 nucleotide sequence: TGTGCCAGCGGGGAAACTGAAGCTTTCTTT. Translation: CASGETEAFF.

This clonotype has ten or more counts. V is TRBV27 and J is TRBJ1-6; TRBD1 matches at 8 bases. Germline-derived CDR1 and CDR2 are MNHEY and SMNVEV (reference sequence). Germline trimming cut 0 bases from V and 7 bases from J; bases unmatched to any gene: 2. This CDR3 comprises 15 residues. The CDR3 here is CASSLSTGGNSPLHF. CDR3 DNA: TGTGCCAGCAGTTTATCCACAGGGGGGAATTCACCCCTCCACTTT.

This clonotype was recorded at least ten times. The rearrangement uses TRBV20-1 and TRBJ2-3, with D tentatively TRBD2 (6 bases). The CDR3 has 15 residues. The V end was cut by 0 bases, the J end by 6 bases, with 16 bases between. CDR1 is DFQATT, CDR2 SNEGSKA, per germline (reference sequence). The CDR3 DNA reads TGCAGTGCTAGAGATCGAGGGTCAGGGAGGGATACGCAGTATTTT. This translates into CSARDRGSGRDTQYF.

This clonotype was seen ten or more times. This chain uses TRBV7-9 with TRBJ1-1, with TRBD1 matching 8 bases. Germline-derived CDR1 and CDR2 are SEHNR and FQNEAQ (reference sequence). This CDR3 has 13 residues. With V trimmed by 5 bases and J by 8 bases, 7 bases remained unmatched. CDR3 residues: CASSPTGEGEAFF. As DNA, the CDR3 is TGTGCCAGCAGCCCGACAGGGGAGGGGGAAGCTTTCTTT.

Within the sample, this clonotype is medium-sized. The gene calls are TRBV7-9 and TRBJ1-6, with D unclear. The V gene's germline CDR1 is SEHNR and CDR2 FQNEAQ (reference sequence). The CDR3 is made up of 12 amino acids. V shed 1 base and J shed 10 bases, with 5 bases lying between them. CDR3: CASSLERSPLHF. In nucleotides, the CDR3 is TGTGCCAGCAGCTTAGAAAGATCACCCCTCCACTTT. Full variable domain (remainder filled in from reference TRBV7-9 and TRBJ1-6): DTGVSQNPRHKITKRGQNVTFRCDPISEHNRLYWYRQTLGQGPEFLTYFQNEAQLEKSRLLSDRFSAERPKGSFSTLEIQRTEQGDSAMYLCASSLERSPLHFGNGTRLTVT.

This clonotype was detected a few times. The J gene is TRBJ2-7, the V gene TRBV11-1; D remains ambiguous. CDR3 size: 16 residues. The V gene lost 8 bases and the J gene lost 0 bases, with 20 bases spanning the gap. Germline CDR1 SGHAT, CDR2 FQDESV (reference sequence). The CDR3 protein is CASSKVGSQSSYEQYF. The CDR3, as DNA: TGTGCCAGCTCCAAGGTCGGCAGTCAAAGCTCCTACGAGCAGTACTTC.

In regard to this clonotype: A read error may be the cause here, since a much bigger clone is one base away. V usage is TRBV7-3 and J usage is TRBJ1-1, with D maybe TRBD1 (5 bases). Germline CDR1 is SGHTA and CDR2 is FQGTGA. CDR3 size: 14 residues. V lost 3 bases and J lost 4, with 12 bases in between. The CDR3 here is CASSLGPEITEAFF. As DNA, the CDR3 is TGTGCCAGCAGCTTGGGACCGGAGATCACTGAAGCTTTCTTT. The full variable domain, completed using reference TRBV7-3 and TRBJ1-1, is GAGVSQTPSNKVTEKGKYVELRCDPISGHTALYWYRQSLGQGPEFLIYFQGTGAADDSGLPNDRFFAVRPEGSVSTLKIQRTERGDSAVYLCASSLGPEITEAFFGQGTRLTVV.

This clonotype was counted many times. The V call is TRBV29-1, the J call TRBJ1-1; D uncertain. Trimming removed 0 bases from V and 8 bases from J, with 7 bases in between. Germline values: CDR1 SQVTM, CDR2 ANQGSEA. CDR3 length: 11 amino acids. For the CDR3, the DNA is TGCAGCGTTGAAGATTGGGCGGAAGCTTTCTTT. It codes for CSVEDWAEAFF.

This clonotype was seen repeatedly, ten times or more. V and J are TRBV4-1 and TRBJ2-7, with 8 bases aligning to TRBD1. The CDR3 extends over 15 amino acids. Germline CDR1 MGHRA, CDR2 YSYEKL. Germline trimming cut 0 bases from V and 3 bases from J; bases unmatched to any gene: 4. This CDR3 is CASSQDLQGVYEQYF. The CDR3 nucleotides read TGCGCCAGCAGCCAAGACTTACAGGGGGTCTACGAGCAGTACTTC.

This clonotype was observed many times. The V call is TRBV11-3, the J call TRBJ2-1; the D gene is possibly TRBD1 (6 bases). V lost 5 bases and J lost 9, with 17 bases in between. The CDR3 is 14 residues long. Germline loops: CDR1 SGHNT, CDR2 YENEEA. CDR3 nucleotide sequence: TGTGCCAGCAGCAAAAGTGGGACAAACATTGAGCAGTTCTTC. Amino acids: CASSKSGTNIEQFF.

Ten or more counts support this clonotype. The chain carries TRBV12-3 or TRBV12-4 and TRBJ1-5; perhaps TRBD1 as D (5 bases). The V and J ends lost 5 bases and 12 bases respectively, with 20 bases between them. The CDR3 contains 14 residues. CDR3 in amino acids: CASSRLSRTGYQHF. The CDR3 nucleotides are TGTGCCAGCAGTCGCCTCAGTCGAACAGGCTACCAGCATTTT.

This clonotype was observed a handful of times. The chain has TRBV12-3 or TRBV12-4 and TRBJ1-1; 8 bases agree with TRBD1. Germline trimming cut 5 bases from V and 6 bases from J; bases unmatched to any gene: 2. There are 12 residues in the CDR3. Written as DNA, the CDR3 is TGTGCCAGCAGTAAGGGACAGGCTGAAGCTTTCTTT. Translation gives CASSKGQAEAFF.

This clonotype was picked up many times. The chain has TRBV20-1 and TRBJ1-5, with 10 nucleotides matching TRBD1. From germline, CDR1 is DFQATT and CDR2 SNEGSKA (reference sequence). The CDR3 consists of 15 residues. With 3 bases clipped from V and 6 bases from J, the junction kept 8 bases outside the gene matches. Here the CDR3 reads CSASKGQGVLQPQHF. The CDR3 region has the DNA TGCAGTGCTAGTAAAGGACAGGGGGTACTTCAGCCCCAGCATTTT.

The rearrangement uses TRBV5-1 and TRBJ2-3; no clear D. The CDR3 consists of 12 residues. CDR1 and CDR2 (germline): SGHRS, YFSETQ. Trimming removed 0 bases at V and 2 bases at J, with 1 base between. CDR3 DNA sequence: TGCGCCAGCAGCTTGGACACAGATACGCAGTATTTT. It translates to CASSLDTDTQYF.

This clonotype was picked up many times. The chain is built from TRBV12-3 or TRBV12-4 and TRBJ2-1; 13 bases are a match to TRBD2. This CDR3 is 17 amino acids long. Trimming cost V 1 base and J 4 bases; bases outside gene matches: 4. The CDR3 protein is CASSLETSGGAYNEQFF. DNA for the CDR3: TGTGCCAGCAGTTTAGAAACTAGCGGGGGGGCATACAATGAGCAGTTCTTC.

This clonotype came up many times. The V gene is TRBV7-6, the J gene TRBJ1-2; 8 bases are shared with TRBD1. Germline loops: CDR1 SGHVS, CDR2 FNYEAQ. V was clipped by 1 base and J by 5 bases; unmatched bases: 3. The CDR3 is 14 amino acids. The CDR3 DNA sequence: TGTGCCAGCAGCTTAGACACAGGGGGGTATGGCTACACCTTC. The encoded protein is CASSLDTGGYGYTF.

Ten or more counts support this clonotype. The V call is TRBV5-6, the J call TRBJ1-1; D is ambiguous. Germline V lookup: CDR1 SGHDT, CDR2 YYEEEE. The CDR3 loop spans 15 amino acids. V gave up 2 bases and J gave up 0 bases, with 11 bases separating them. The CDR3 protein is CASSFVAGMNTEAFF. CDR3 nucleotide sequence: TGTGCCAGCAGCTTTGTTGCGGGTATGAACACTGAAGCTTTCTTT.

This clonotype was found many times. The chain has TRBV28 and TRBJ1-1; D unresolved. Germline V lookup: CDR1 MDHEN, CDR2 SYDVKM. CDR3 size: 15 residues. Trimming stripped 4 bases from V and 3 bases from J, with 15 bases between. The CDR3 DNA reads TGTGCCAGCAGTTCCTTTGGGTTTCTTTACACTGAAGCTTTCTTT. Its protein product is CASSSFGFLYTEAFF.

This clonotype was seen repeatedly, ten times or more. The chain is built from TRBV20-1 and TRBJ1-6; D not resolved. Germline-derived CDR1 and CDR2 are DFQATT and SNEGSKA (reference sequence). Trimming shortened V by 0 bases and J by 7 bases, and 4 bases separated the two germline ends. The CDR3 extends over 12 amino acids. CDR3 nucleotides: TGCAGTGCTAGAGATAACAATTCACCCCTCCACTTT. Translated, it gives CSARDNNSPLHF.

This clonotype was detected ten times or more. The chain carries TRBV28 and TRBJ2-3, with 9 bases fitting TRBD1. CDR1 is MDHEN, CDR2 SYDVKM, per germline. Germline trimming cut 2 bases from V and 5 bases from J; bases unmatched to any gene: 11. The CDR3 length is 17 residues. CDR3 nucleotides: TGTGCCAGCAGTTTACCGCCCGGGACAGGGTATCAAGATACGCAGTATTTT. Amino acids: CASSLPPGTGYQDTQYF.

At least ten counts were recorded for this clonotype. The V and J genes are TRBV11-2 and TRBJ1-6, with a weak D call TRBD1 (5 bases). Germline V lookup: CDR1 SGHAT, CDR2 FQNNGV. V shed 0 bases and J shed 5 bases, with 5 bases lying between them. This CDR3 is 14 amino acids long. The DNA for the CDR3 is TGTGCCAGCAGCTTAGACAGGGATAATTCACCCCTCCACTTT. Translating it yields CASSLDRDNSPLHF.

This clonotype was recorded many times. CDR3 sequence (DNA): TGCGCCAGCAGCACCAGCGGAAATGAGCAGTTCTTC. It codes for CASSTSGNEQFF. The genes are TRBV5-1 and TRBJ2-1, with a possible D match to TRBD2 (5 bases). The CDR3 is made up of 12 amino acids. Germline V gives CDR1 SGHRS, CDR2 YFSETQ. V lost 4 bases and J 7 bases, leaving 9 bases between the germline ends.

With regard to this clonotype: Here the CDR3 omits its conserved ending phenylalanine or tryptophan, so a read error is the likely source. The rearrangement uses TRBV6-1 and TRBJ2-3; D call uncertain. From germline, CDR1 is MNHNS and CDR2 SASEGT. Trimming cost V 0 bases and J 6 bases, with 4 bases left between them. The CDR3 covers 12 residues. The CDR3 DNA sequence: TGTGCCAGCAGTGAAGCGCTCGATACGCAGTATATT. It translates to CASSEALDTQYI.

In its sample, this clonotype ranks as medium-sized (0.01 to 0.1%). The chain uses TRBV28 and TRBJ2-3; 9 nucleotides match TRBD2. Germline assignment: CDR1 MDHEN and CDR2 SYDVKM. CDR3 size: 17 residues. Trimming at V came to 5 bases and at J to 0 bases, leaving 9 bases not matched to a gene. The CDR3 bases are TGTGCCAGCAGTCCGAACTTAGCGGGAGTGAGCACAGATACGCAGTATTTT. It yields the protein CASSPNLAGVSTDTQYF.

This clonotype appeared many times. The chain links TRBV25-1 to TRBJ2-7; no clear D gene. The CDR3 consists of 15 residues. CDR1 and CDR2 (germline): MGHDK, SYGVNS. Trimming took 1 base from V and 3 from J, leaving 13 bases between them. This CDR3 reads CASSESTVTSYEQYF. CDR3 bases: TGTGCCAGCAGTGAATCCACGGTTACGAGCTACGAGCAGTACTTC.

This clonotype was seen repeatedly, ten times or more. The chain couples TRBV20-1 to TRBJ2-3; perhaps D is TRBD1 or TRBD2 (5 bases each). In germline, CDR1 is DFQATT, CDR2 SNEGSKA (reference sequence). This CDR3 is built from 14 residues. The V gene lost 0 bases and the J gene lost 3 bases, with 10 bases spanning the gap. The CDR3 protein is CSARDYGGTDTQYF. The CDR3 bases are TGCAGTGCTAGAGATTATGGGGGAACAGATACGCAGTATTTT.